Included here is one T cell receptor beta chain sequence, with context. The record originates from a study of response to subunit inactivated influenza vaccine. The CDR3 runs 13 residues. Germline V CDR1 and CDR2: LGHDT, YNNKEL (reference sequence). V was shortened by 5 bases and J by 9 bases, with 14 bases between the two germline ends. TCRdb itself ran the RT-PCR reads through MiXCR, one entry per CDR3 protein. The sample lists about 610,000 distinct CDR3 sequences, approximately 15% occurring once. The receptor's source is a man aged 45-60 years who received an inactivated influenza vaccine. Here the sequenced sample was PBMCs from blood, taken 12 days after vaccination. The gene calls are TRBV3-1 and TRBJ2-4; D may be TRBD1 (6 bases). The DNA for the CDR3 is TGTGCCAGCAGCTCAGGGGTCATCGGCATTCAGTACTTC. This sequence encodes CASSSGVIGIQYF.